What follows are 19 T cell receptor beta chains derived from one specimen sequenced in a study of T-cell reconstitution after alpha-beta-depleted transplantation in children. The authors prepared the TCRbeta library with unique molecular identifiers. Each CDR3 protein is one row after TCRdb ran MiXCR on the PCR reads. The sample shows about 270,000 distinct CDR3 sequences, approximately 9.6% of them seen only once. The sequenced sample was PBMCs from the stem cell graft donor, obtained from the stem cell graft. These receptors came from a human donor who donated a stem cell graft to a child with SCID.

This clonotype was observed many times. V gene TRBV20-1 combines with J gene TRBJ2-7; a weak D match, TRBD1 (6 bases). Germline V CDR1 and CDR2: DFQATT, SNEGSKA (reference sequence). There are 14 residues in the CDR3. The ends were cut back, 1 base at V and 5 bases at J, with 15 bases in the middle. The CDR3 region is CSARADSSSHEQYF. The CDR3 nucleotides are TGCAGTGCTAGAGCGGACAGCTCTTCCCACGAGCAGTACTTC.

The chain joins TRBV12-3 or TRBV12-4 to TRBJ1-2; D possibly corresponds to TRBD1 (6 bases). V was cut by 6 bases and J by 4 bases, with 15 bases left in between. The CDR3 is made up of 14 amino acids. CDR3 DNA sequence: TGTGCCAGCAGCTTTCCCGGGACAACCTATGGCTACACCTTC. Amino acid sequence: CASSFPGTTYGYTF.

In this sample, this clonotype turned up a few times. CDR3 sequence: CASSYSSAGLEETQYF. In nucleotides, the CDR3 is TGTGCCAGCAGTTACTCGTCAGCAGGGCTTGAAGAGACCCAGTACTTC. This chain connects TRBV6-5 to TRBJ2-5; D possibly corresponds to TRBD1 (5 bases). V lost 0 bases and J lost 3, with 14 bases in between. The CDR3 sequence is 16 residues long. Germline V lookup: CDR1 MNHEY, CDR2 SVGAGI.

The V call is TRBV7-9, the J call TRBJ2-7; 7 bases line up with TRBD1. Germline CDR1 SEHNR, CDR2 FQNEAQ (reference sequence). V lost 4 bases and J lost 1; bases outside the gene matches: 7. This CDR3 contains 15 residues. CDR3 sequence: CASSSIRQGSYEQYF. CDR3 sequence (DNA): TGTGCCAGCAGCTCCATTCGACAGGGTTCCTACGAGCAGTACTTC.

The V and J genes are TRBV4-1 and TRBJ2-7, with TRBD2 identical over 8 bases. V shed 0 bases and J 3 bases; nucleotides not matched to a gene: 7. Germline CDR1 is MGHRA and CDR2 is YSYEKL. The CDR3 totals 16 residues. CDR3 region: CASSQELGLAVYEQYF. The CDR3 nucleotides are TGCGCCAGCAGCCAAGAACTAGGACTAGCCGTCTACGAGCAGTACTTC.

The rearrangement links TRBV3-1 to TRBJ2-5; 8 bases align to TRBD2. The CDR3 has 15 amino acids. The V segment lost 0 bases and the J segment 5 bases; nucleotides outside the gene matches: 5. Germline V gives CDR1 LGHDT, CDR2 YNNKEL (reference sequence). The CDR3 reads CASSQDLRGGETQYF. The CDR3 DNA reads TGTGCCAGCAGCCAAGATCTACGGGGGGGGGAGACCCAGTACTTC.

At least ten counts were recorded for this clonotype. The V gene is TRBV15, the J gene TRBJ1-2, with D uncertain. Per germline, CDR1 LNHNV and CDR2 YYDKDF (reference sequence). V dropped 0 bases and J dropped 4 bases, with 9 bases sitting between them. This CDR3 is 14 amino acids long. The CDR3 here is CATSRDTDGYGYTF. In nucleotides, the CDR3 is TGTGCCACCAGCAGAGATACGGATGGCTATGGCTACACCTTC.

This clonotype occurred a few times. The chain recombines TRBV18 with TRBJ1-1, with D hard to call. CDR1 and CDR2 from the germline V gene are KGHSH and LQKENI. V was cut by 0 bases and J by 4 bases, with 12 bases left in between. The CDR3 runs 15 residues. CDR3 DNA: TGTGCCAGCTCACCACCAATGGGCTCTGGCACTGAAGCTTTCTTT. Its protein is CASSPPMGSGTEAFF.

The chain combines TRBV7-9 with TRBJ1-5, with TRBD1 matching 7 bases. The CDR3 has 12 amino acids. The germline V gene encodes CDR1 SEHNR and CDR2 FQNEAQ (reference sequence). J was trimmed by 7 bases and V by 6 bases; bases with no gene match: 3. In nucleotides, the CDR3 is TGTGCCAGCAGTTCGGGACAGCAGCCCCAGCATTTT. It is translated as CASSSGQQPQHF.

The chain recombines TRBV27 with TRBJ1-2, with D unclear. The CDR3 spans 15 residues. Trimming removed 5 bases from V and 8 bases from J, with 21 bases in between. CDR1 and CDR2 (germline): MNHEY, SMNVEV (reference sequence). The CDR3, as DNA: TGTGCCAGCAGTCTGCACATCGACCGAGTGAGAGGCTACACCTTC. It encodes CASSLHIDRVRGYTF.

This clonotype was detected only a few times. This chain uses TRBV5-6 with TRBJ2-5; no definite D call. V shed 0 bases and J shed 1 base, with 10 bases lying between them. The length of the CDR3 is 15 residues. CDR1 SGHDT and CDR2 YYEEEE come from the germline V gene. The CDR3 nucleotides are TGTGCCAGCAGCTTGGACAGCCCAAGCCAAGAGACCCAGTACTTC. Its translation: CASSLDSPSQETQYF.

At least ten counts were recorded for this clonotype. The chain employs TRBV6-5 and TRBJ2-5; 10 nucleotides match TRBD1. Germline assignment: CDR1 MNHEY and CDR2 SVGAGI. The CDR3 covers 16 residues. J lost 3 bases, V lost 6 bases, and 10 bases had no gene match. The chain's CDR3 is CASSHSGTGVEETQYF. The CDR3 coding sequence is TGTGCCAGCAGCCATTCCGGGACAGGGGTGGAAGAGACCCAGTACTTC.

This clonotype was seen ten or more times. The chain couples TRBV5-1 to TRBJ2-7; D is uncertain. The V gene lost 0 bases and the J gene lost 0 bases, with 7 bases spanning the gap. This CDR3 contains 14 residues. Germline V lookup: CDR1 SGHRS, CDR2 YFSETQ. The CDR3 nucleotides read TGCGCCAGCAGCTTGGAAGGAGTCTCCTACGAGCAGTACTTC. Amino acid sequence: CASSLEGVSYEQYF.

With regard to this clonotype: Just one base apart from a much larger clone, this may be a read error. V and J are TRBV6-5 and TRBJ1-1, with D uncertain. Trimming shortened V by 9 bases and J by 0 bases, and 5 bases separated the two germline ends. The germline V gene has CDR1 MNHEY and CDR2 SVGAGI. The CDR3 contains 11 residues. DNA for the CDR3: TGTGCCAGAGGGCTGAACACTGAAGCTTTCTTT. Its translation: CARGLNTEAFF.

This clonotype was counted only a few times. This chain connects TRBV2 to TRBJ2-3, with 10 bases identical to TRBD2. J was trimmed by 6 bases and V by 4 bases; bases with no gene match: 10. Germline-derived CDR1 and CDR2 are SNHLY and FYNNEI. The CDR3 loop spans 16 amino acids. The CDR3 region is CASSATSGALWDTQYF. Written as DNA, the CDR3 is TGTGCCAGCAGTGCTACTAGCGGGGCGCTCTGGGATACGCAGTATTTT.

This clonotype has at least ten counts. V is TRBV9 and J is TRBJ2-3; maybe TRBD2 (5 bases). The CDR3 loop spans 16 amino acids. V shed 0 bases and J shed 3 bases, with 14 bases lying between them. Per germline, CDR1 SGDLS and CDR2 YYNGEE. DNA of the CDR3: TGTGCCAGCAGCGTAGGGAGCGGATTAGCTACAGATACGCAGTATTTT. Amino acids: CASSVGSGLATDTQYF. Full variable domain (rest looked up from reference TRBV9 and TRBJ2-3): DSGVTQTPKHLITATGQRVTLRCSPRSGDLSVYWYQQSLDQGLQFLIQYYNGEERAKGNILERFSAQQFPDLHSELNLSSLELGDSALYFCASSVGSGLATDTQYFGPGTRLTVL.

A few counts support this clonotype. The chain combines TRBV14 with TRBJ1-6; 7 positions match TRBD1. Germline V lookup: CDR1 SGHDN, CDR2 FVKESK. Trimming removed 3 bases from V and 7 bases from J; junction bases left unmatched: 3. This CDR3 is built from 14 residues. CDR3 sequence reads: CASSHRGQNSPLHF. The DNA of the CDR3 is TGTGCCAGCAGCCATAGGGGACAGAATTCACCCCTCCACTTT.

V and J are TRBV23-1 and TRBJ2-7; D remains ambiguous. TRBV23-1 is placed among ORFs of uncertain function. V lost 2 bases and J 2 bases, leaving 13 bases between the germline ends. There are 15 residues in the CDR3. CDR3 residues: CASSQAWKGTYEQYF. CDR3 nucleotide sequence: TGCGCCAGCAGTCAAGCCTGGAAGGGAACCTACGAGCAGTACTTC.

The V gene is TRBV15, the J gene TRBJ2-1, with D perhaps matching TRBD2 (5 bases). The CDR3 has 18 residues. Trimming cost V 3 bases and J 2 bases, with 20 bases left between them. Germline V lookup: CDR1 LNHNV, CDR2 YYDKDF (reference sequence). This CDR3 is CATSSTLMSSRAYNEQFF. For the CDR3, the DNA is TGTGCCACCAGCAGTACCCTAATGTCTAGCCGGGCCTACAATGAGCAGTTCTTC.